These T cell receptor beta chains were read from a single sample in a study of cytomegalovirus exposure and HLA in healthy donors. The table came from immunoSEQ multiplex PCR; TCRdb's copy has only in-frame clones and leaves some out. In all, the sample yields around 110,000 clones. The sample consisted of PBMCs. Receptors were obtained from a man aged 25-45 years in good health and CMV-seronegative. CDR3s leave out the opening cysteine and the closing phenylalanine or tryptophan. Fields, in order: D gene, V gene, CDR3 protein. D genes are given only for firm matches.

-	TRBV6-1	ASSELVADTQY
-	TRBV4-2	ASSQDGREDPPLH
TRBD1	TRBV10-3	AISERQGGPEAF
TRBD1	TRBV6-8	ASSYPRDSPYEQY
TRBD1	TRBV29-1	SVHPRDRGTEAF
TRBD1	TRBV5-4	ASSSGQVNNSPLH
-	TRBV2	ASSGVWEGEETQY
-	TRBV10-3	AISESTQDGGELF
-	TRBV6-5	ASSGQSHGANVLT
TRBD2	TRBV2	ASTRLAGAEETQY
TRBD1	TRBV6-5	ASSYNSQGAESPLH
TRBD2	TRBV18	ASSQVGGSTDTQY
-	TRBV15	ATSRENLQPYEQY
-	TRBV5-4	ASSLGQSSSGYT